This T cell receptor (beta chain) was found in a study of T cell repertoires in cytomegalovirus infection. Via MiXCR, TCRdb re-called the reads, giving one row per CDR3 protein. The data show 550,000 to 850,000 distinct CDR3 sequences, about 33% seen once. Germline CDR1 reads MNHNS; CDR2 reads SASEGT. Trimming left V 7 bases short and J 4 bases short, with 10 bases between. This CDR3 contains 12 residues. As regards this clonotype: Antigen unknown.

Sample: cultured PBMCs, taken from culture after CMV antigen stimulation. This TCR came from a human donor in good health (CMV status not recorded). Some clones in this sample may be carry-over from other donors' samples. The chain employs TRBV6-1 and TRBJ1-1; a possible D gene is TRBD1 (5 bases). CDR3 coding DNA: TGTGCCAGCACCGGGGCCATCACTGAAGCTTTCTTT. This codes for CASTGAITEAFF.